This entry lists 14 T cell receptor beta chains sequenced from one sample in a study of regulatory T cells in long-lasting Graves disease. As for time point: newly diagnosed GD, antithyroid drugs for less than 3 months. Construction of the TCR library relied on RNA isolated from PBMCs. CDR3 regions were amplified by Arm-PCR using iRepertoire HTBI primers to build TCR beta libraries. TCRdb reprocessed the multiplex PCR reads via MiXCR and lists one record per CDR3 protein. The sample carries about 400,000 distinct CDR3 sequences, roughly 15% recorded once. The same specimen was also included in a second study, on T cells in Graves' hyperthyroidism and ophthalmopathy.

Sample: peripheral blood mononuclear cells (PBMCs), taken at new diagnosis, from a patient treated with antithyroid drugs. The receptors derive from a woman in her forties with Graves disease.

This clonotype occurred many times. The V and J genes are TRBV5-1 and TRBJ2-3; D uncertain. The V end was cut by 4 bases, the J end by 0 bases, with 15 bases between. The CDR3 loop spans 16 amino acids. Germline CDR1 reads SGHRS; CDR2 reads YFSETQ. CDR3 nucleotides: TGCGCCAGCAGCATCGACCCCGGAACTAGCACAGATACGCAGTATTTT. This translates into CASSIDPGTSTDTQYF.

There are many counts of this clonotype. The chain joins TRBV12-3 or TRBV12-4 to TRBJ1-5; weak D call: TRBD1 (5 bases). V was shortened by 6 bases and J by 5 bases, with 14 bases between the two germline ends. CDR3 length equals 14 residues. CDR3 sequence: CASSPAGGDQPQHF. The CDR3, as DNA: TGTGCCAGCAGCCCAGCCGGGGGGGATCAGCCCCAGCATTTT.

This clonotype showed up many times. The junction shows a germline mismatch at one end, possibly a read error. This sequence joins TRBV28 and TRBJ2-1, with D possibly matching TRBD2 (5 bases). The CDR3 runs to 13 residues. Germline V gene data show CDR1 as MDHEN and CDR2 as SYDVKM. CDR3: CAITGSSYNEQFF. CDR3 nucleotide sequence: TGCGCCATCACGGGGAGCTCCTACAATGAGCAGTTCTTC.

At least ten counts were recorded for this clonotype. The rearrangement uses TRBV28 and TRBJ2-7, with 9 bases fitting TRBD1. V lost 8 bases to trimming and J lost 7 bases; unmatched junction nucleotides: 9. This CDR3 spans 13 amino acids. The germline V gene has CDR1 MDHEN and CDR2 SYDVKM. CDR3 DNA: TGTGCCAGCGCATACAGGGGGCCTCAAGAGCAGTACTTC. Translation gives CASAYRGPQEQYF.

At least ten counts were recorded for this clonotype. The chain combines TRBV2 with TRBJ2-1, with 12 positions matching TRBD1. Germline V gene lookup returns CDR1 SNHLY and CDR2 FYNNEI. The CDR3 runs 22 residues. The ends lost 5 bases at V and 6 bases at J; junction bases unmatched: 26. The CDR3 sequence is CASSWGFTFRDRGRVGGNEQFF. CDR3 DNA: TGTGCCAGCAGTTGGGGGTTTACCTTCCGGGACAGGGGGCGAGTAGGGGGCAATGAGCAGTTCTTC.

This clonotype appeared many times. The V and J genes are TRBV7-2 and TRBJ2-3, with a weak D call TRBD2 (5 bases). Trimming stripped 3 bases from V and 6 bases from J, with 13 bases between. Germline V CDR1 and CDR2: SGHTA, FQGNSA. There are 14 residues in the CDR3. CDR3 residues: CASSFSDGWDTQYF. In nucleotides, the CDR3 is TGTGCCAGCAGCTTTAGCGACGGCTGGGATACGCAGTATTTT.

This clonotype was found many times. DNA of the CDR3: TGTGCCAGCAGTACCGCGACAGGGTGGAATCAGCCCCAGCATTTT. Its translation is CASSTATGWNQPQHF. The chain links TRBV28 to TRBJ1-5, with TRBD1 matching over 7 bases. The CDR3 runs to 15 residues. CDR1 MDHEN and CDR2 SYDVKM come from the germline V gene. Trimming removed 5 bases from V and 4 bases from J; junction bases left unmatched: 8.

This clonotype was counted many times. The V gene is TRBV2, the J gene TRBJ2-7; TRBD1 might be the D (6 bases). Germline V gene sequence: CDR1 SNHLY, CDR2 FYNNEI. The CDR3 is 14 amino acids. Deletions cut 3 bases from V and 3 bases from J, with 12 bases between. The DNA of the CDR3 is TGTGCCAGCAGTGACAACAGGGTTGGCTACGAGCAGTACTTC. It is translated as CASSDNRVGYEQYF.

This clonotype was found a few times. V and J are TRBV5-6 and TRBJ2-3; D gene unclear. This CDR3 has 15 residues. V lost 4 bases to trimming and J lost 2 bases, with 14 bases between them. Germline-derived CDR1 and CDR2 are SGHDT and YYEEEE. This chain's CDR3 is CASSPVLEYTDTQYF. The CDR3 DNA sequence: TGTGCCAGCAGCCCCGTCCTGGAATACACAGATACGCAGTATTTT.

This clonotype was detected ten times or more. This sequence joins TRBV28 and TRBJ2-7, with TRBD1 matching 7 bases. The V gene end was trimmed by 7 bases and the J gene end by 0 bases; junction bases not matched to a gene: 6. The CDR3 is 14 residues long. Germline-derived CDR1 and CDR2 are MDHEN and SYDVKM. The chain's CDR3 is CASKDRDYSYEQYF. In DNA form, the CDR3 reads TGTGCCAGCAAAGACAGGGATTACTCCTACGAGCAGTACTTC. Combining the CDR3 with reference TRBV28 and TRBJ2-7 gives the whole variable domain DVKVTQSSRYLVKRTGEKVFLECVQDMDHENMFWYRQDPGLGLRLIYFSYDVKMKEKGDIPEGYSVSREKKERFSLILESASTNQTSMYLCASKDRDYSYEQYFGPGTRLTVT.

Ten or more counts support this clonotype. The V gene is TRBV27, the J gene TRBJ2-7, with 8 bases lining up with TRBD1. CDR1 is MNHEY, CDR2 SMNVEV, per germline (reference sequence). The trim removed 1 base at V and 7 bases at J, leaving 15 bases unmatched. The CDR3 extends over 17 amino acids. For the CDR3, the DNA is TGTGCCAGCAGTTTATTTTACGGGGGACAGGCTGAGAGTGAGCAGTACTTC. Amino acid sequence: CASSLFYGGQAESEQYF.

This clonotype was observed a few times. The chain has TRBV5-6 and TRBJ2-2; D not resolved. V lost 0 bases, J lost 1 base, and 13 bases lay in between. The CDR3 has 17 residues. The germline gives CDR1 SGHDT, CDR2 YYEEEE. CDR3 loop: CASSLAVWQQNTGELFF. The CDR3 nucleotides read TGTGCCAGCAGCTTGGCTGTTTGGCAGCAGAACACCGGGGAGCTGTTTTTT. Based on the CDR3 plus reference TRBV5-6 and TRBJ2-2, the full variable domain is DAGVTQSPTHLIKTRGQQVTLRCSPKSGHDTVSWYQQALGQGPQFIFQYYEEEERQRGNFPDRFSGHQFPNYSSELNVNALLLGDSALYLCASSLAVWQQNTGELFFGEGSRLTVL.

This clonotype was counted many times. The V gene is TRBV2, the J gene TRBJ2-7, with 11 nucleotides matching TRBD2. Looked up from germline, CDR1 is SNHLY and CDR2 is FYNNEI. The V gene end was trimmed by 6 bases and the J gene end by 0 bases; junction bases not matched to a gene: 7. The CDR3 has 16 residues. In DNA, the CDR3 is TGTGCCAGCAGCGTCGGGACTAGCGGACCCTCCTACGAGCAGTACTTC. Its protein product is CASSVGTSGPSYEQYF.

This clonotype occurred a few times. V and J are TRBV6-1 and TRBJ2-3; D is perhaps TRBD2 (7 bases). Germline lookup yields CDR1 MNHNS and CDR2 SASEGT. The length of the CDR3 is 20 residues. Trimming removed 6 bases from V and 0 bases from J, with 28 bases in between. CDR3 region: CASRSRGGQRDRPSTDTQYF. The CDR3 DNA is TGTGCCAGCAGATCCAGGGGCGGACAGCGGGATCGACCTAGCACAGATACGCAGTATTTT.